This paragraph reports one TCR beta chain. Per the study methods: Reference gene primers were amplified, and this amplification served to estimate nucleated cell counts. Method: immunoSEQ multiplex PCR; TCRdb's copy keeps in-frame clones and lacks some. V, J and clone size are those of that table, while D and trimming were read from the DNA. Of 250,000 or so clones in the sample, around 83% are singletons; the top ten hold about 9.6%. These data originate in a study of blood T cell repertoires in COVID-19. Study-wide background: The study drew acute and convalescent COVID-19 samples from the United States, Italy and Spain. From T cells, B-cell-depleted T cells, or PBMCs came the material, which was cDNA or gDNA.

Sequencing was performed on peripheral blood. The origin of this receptor is a man older than 75 with acute or convalescent COVID-19.

This chain's CDR3 is CASSMGHQQPQHF. CDR3 sequence (DNA): TGTGCCAGTAGTATGGGACATCAACAGCCCCAGCATTTT. The genes are TRBV19 and TRBJ1-5; D might be TRBD1 (6 bases). CDR1 and CDR2 from the germline V gene are LNHDA and SQIVND (reference sequence). V gave up 3 bases and J gave up 7 bases, with 10 bases separating them. There are 13 residues in the CDR3.